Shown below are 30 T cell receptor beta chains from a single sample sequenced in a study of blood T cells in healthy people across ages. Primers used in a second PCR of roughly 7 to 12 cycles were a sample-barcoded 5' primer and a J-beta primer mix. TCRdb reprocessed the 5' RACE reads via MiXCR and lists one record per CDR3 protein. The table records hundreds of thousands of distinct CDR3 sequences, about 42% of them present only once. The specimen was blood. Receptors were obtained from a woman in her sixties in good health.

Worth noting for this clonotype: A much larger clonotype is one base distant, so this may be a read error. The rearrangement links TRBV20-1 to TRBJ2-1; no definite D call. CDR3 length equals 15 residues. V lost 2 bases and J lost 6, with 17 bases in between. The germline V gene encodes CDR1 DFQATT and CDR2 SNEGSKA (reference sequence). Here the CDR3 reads CSARSTSPPSNEQFF. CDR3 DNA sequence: TGCAGTGCTAGATCGACAAGCCCCCCAAGCAATGAGCAGTTCTTC.

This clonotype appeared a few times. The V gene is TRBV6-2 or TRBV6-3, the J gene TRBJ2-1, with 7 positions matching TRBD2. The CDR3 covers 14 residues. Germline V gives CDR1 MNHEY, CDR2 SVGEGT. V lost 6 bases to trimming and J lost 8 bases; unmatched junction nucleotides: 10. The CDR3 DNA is TGTGCCAGCAGAAATTGGGGGGGTGGGGATGAGCAGTTCTTC. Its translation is CASRNWGGGDEQFF.

The CDR3: CASSQSGGAADTQYF. CDR3 bases: TGTGCCAGCAGCCAAAGCGGGGGGGCGGCAGATACGCAGTATTTT. The V gene is TRBV7-9, the J gene TRBJ2-3; 10 bases are a match to TRBD2. V shed 5 bases and J 4 bases; nucleotides not matched to a gene: 6. This CDR3 region has 15 residues. In germline, CDR1 is SEHNR, CDR2 FQNEAQ (reference sequence).

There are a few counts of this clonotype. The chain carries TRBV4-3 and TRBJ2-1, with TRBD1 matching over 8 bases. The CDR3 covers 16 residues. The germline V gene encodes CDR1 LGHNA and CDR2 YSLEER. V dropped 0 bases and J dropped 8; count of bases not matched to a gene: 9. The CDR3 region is CASSQDWTGNNYEQFF. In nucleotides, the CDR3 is TGCGCCAGCAGCCAAGACTGGACAGGGAATAACTATGAGCAGTTCTTC.

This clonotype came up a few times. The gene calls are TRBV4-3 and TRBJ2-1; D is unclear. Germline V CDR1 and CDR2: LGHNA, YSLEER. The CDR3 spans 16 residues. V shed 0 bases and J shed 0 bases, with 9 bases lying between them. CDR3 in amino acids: CASSQEGHSSYNEQFF. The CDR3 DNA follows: TGCGCCAGCAGCCAAGAAGGCCACAGCTCCTACAATGAGCAGTTCTTC.

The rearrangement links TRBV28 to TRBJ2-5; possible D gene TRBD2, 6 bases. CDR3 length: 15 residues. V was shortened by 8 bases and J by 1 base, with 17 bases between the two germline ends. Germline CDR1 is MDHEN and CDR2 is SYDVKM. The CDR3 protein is CASRTGGYAQETQYF. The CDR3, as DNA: TGTGCCAGCCGTACCGGGGGATACGCCCAAGAGACCCAGTACTTC. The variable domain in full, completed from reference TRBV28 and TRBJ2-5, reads DVKVTQSSRYLVKRTGEKVFLECVQDMDHENMFWYRQDPGLGLRLIYFSYDVKMKEKGDIPEGYSVSREKKERFSLILESASTNQTSMYLCASRTGGYAQETQYFGPGTRLLVL.

The CDR3 nucleotides read TGCGCCAGCAGCCAAGAACCCACTGGAAACACCATATATTTT. This encodes CASSQEPTGNTIYF. The chain combines TRBV4-1 with TRBJ1-3; D ambiguous. This CDR3 has 14 residues. With 0 bases removed from V and 2 bases from J, the gap between germline ends came to 5 bases. Germline CDR1 MGHRA, CDR2 YSYEKL.

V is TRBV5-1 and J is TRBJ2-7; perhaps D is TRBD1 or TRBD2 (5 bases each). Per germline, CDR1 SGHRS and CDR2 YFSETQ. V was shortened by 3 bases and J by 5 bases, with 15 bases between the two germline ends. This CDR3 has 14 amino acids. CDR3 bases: TGCGCCAGCAGCTGGAGTGGGGGTAAAGACGAGCAGTACTTC. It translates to CASSWSGGKDEQYF.

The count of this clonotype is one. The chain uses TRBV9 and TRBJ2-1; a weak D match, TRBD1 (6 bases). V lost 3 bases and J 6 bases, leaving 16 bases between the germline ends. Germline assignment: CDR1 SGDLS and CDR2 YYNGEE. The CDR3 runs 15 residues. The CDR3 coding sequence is TGTGCCAGCAGCGGAGAGGGCAGGGGCGCCAATGAGCAGTTCTTC. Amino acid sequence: CASSGEGRGANEQFF.

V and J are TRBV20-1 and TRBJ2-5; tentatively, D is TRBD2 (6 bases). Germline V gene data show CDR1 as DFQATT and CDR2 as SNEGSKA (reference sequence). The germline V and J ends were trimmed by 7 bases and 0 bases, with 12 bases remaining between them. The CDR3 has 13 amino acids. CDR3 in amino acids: CSGEDGNQETQYF. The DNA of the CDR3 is TGCAGTGGGGAGGACGGGAACCAAGAGACCCAGTACTTC.

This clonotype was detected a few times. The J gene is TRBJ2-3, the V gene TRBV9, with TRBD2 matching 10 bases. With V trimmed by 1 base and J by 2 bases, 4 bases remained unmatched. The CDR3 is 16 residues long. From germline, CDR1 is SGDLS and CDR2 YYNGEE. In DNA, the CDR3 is TGTGCCAGCAGCGTAAGCGGGGGGGCCAACACAGATACGCAGTATTTT. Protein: CASSVSGGANTDTQYF.

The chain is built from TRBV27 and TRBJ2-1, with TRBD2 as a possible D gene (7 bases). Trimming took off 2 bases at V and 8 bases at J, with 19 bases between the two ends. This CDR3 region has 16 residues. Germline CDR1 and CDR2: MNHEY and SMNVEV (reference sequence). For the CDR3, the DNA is TGTGCCAGCAGTTTACTCGGTGGACTAGGGGGTGATGAGCAGTTCTTC. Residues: CASSLLGGLGGDEQFF.

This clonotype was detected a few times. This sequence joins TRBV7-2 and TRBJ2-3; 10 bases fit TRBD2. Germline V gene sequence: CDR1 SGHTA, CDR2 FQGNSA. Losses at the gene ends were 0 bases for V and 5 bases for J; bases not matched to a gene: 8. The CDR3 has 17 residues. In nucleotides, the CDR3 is TGTGCCAGCAGCTTAGCGTCAGGGCTAGCGGGAGTAGATACGCAGTATTTT. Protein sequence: CASSLASGLAGVDTQYF.

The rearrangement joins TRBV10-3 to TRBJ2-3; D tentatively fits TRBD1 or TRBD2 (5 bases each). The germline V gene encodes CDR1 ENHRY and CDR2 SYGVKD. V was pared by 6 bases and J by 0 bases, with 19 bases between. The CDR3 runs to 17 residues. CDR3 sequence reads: CAIRRVGRSSSTDTQYF. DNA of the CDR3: TGTGCCATCAGGAGGGTGGGGCGGAGCTCTAGCACAGATACGCAGTATTTT.

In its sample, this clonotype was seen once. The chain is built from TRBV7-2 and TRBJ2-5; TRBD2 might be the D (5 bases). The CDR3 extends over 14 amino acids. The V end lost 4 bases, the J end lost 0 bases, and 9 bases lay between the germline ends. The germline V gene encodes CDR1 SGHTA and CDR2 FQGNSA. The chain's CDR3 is CASSSQRNQETQYF. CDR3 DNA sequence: TGTGCCAGCAGCTCCCAGCGGAACCAAGAGACCCAGTACTTC.

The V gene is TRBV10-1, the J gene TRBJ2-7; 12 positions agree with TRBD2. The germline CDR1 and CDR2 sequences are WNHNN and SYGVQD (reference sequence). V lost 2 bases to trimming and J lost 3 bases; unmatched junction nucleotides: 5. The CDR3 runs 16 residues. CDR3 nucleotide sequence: TGCGCCAGCAGTGAGGGGACTAGCGGGTCCTACTACGAGCAGTACTTC. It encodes CASSEGTSGSYYEQYF.

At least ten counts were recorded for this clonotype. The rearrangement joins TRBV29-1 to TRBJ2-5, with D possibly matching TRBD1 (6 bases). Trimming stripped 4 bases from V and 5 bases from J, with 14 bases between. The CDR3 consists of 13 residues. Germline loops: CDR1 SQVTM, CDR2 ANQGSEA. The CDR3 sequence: CSVAAGALETQYF. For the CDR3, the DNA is TGCAGCGTTGCTGCAGGGGCCCTGGAGACCCAGTACTTC.

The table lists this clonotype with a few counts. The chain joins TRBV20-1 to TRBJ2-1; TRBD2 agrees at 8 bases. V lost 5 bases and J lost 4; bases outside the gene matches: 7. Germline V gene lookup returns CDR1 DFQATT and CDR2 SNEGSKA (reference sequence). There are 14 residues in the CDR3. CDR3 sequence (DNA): TGCAGTGCTCGGACTAGCCAAACTTACAATGAGCAGTTCTTC. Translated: CSARTSQTYNEQFF.

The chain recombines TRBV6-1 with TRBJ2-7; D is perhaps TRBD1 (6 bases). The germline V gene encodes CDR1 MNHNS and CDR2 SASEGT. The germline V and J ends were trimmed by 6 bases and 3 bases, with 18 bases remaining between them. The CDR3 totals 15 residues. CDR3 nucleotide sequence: TGTGCCAGCAGAGCAACTCCGGGACACAACTACGAGCAGTACTTC. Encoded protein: CASRATPGHNYEQYF.

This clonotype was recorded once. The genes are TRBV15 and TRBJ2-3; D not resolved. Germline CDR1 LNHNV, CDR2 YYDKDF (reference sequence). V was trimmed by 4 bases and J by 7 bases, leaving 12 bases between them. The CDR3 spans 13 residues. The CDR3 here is CATSITTRYTQYF. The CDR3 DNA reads TGTGCCACCAGCATCACGACGAGGTATACGCAGTATTTT.

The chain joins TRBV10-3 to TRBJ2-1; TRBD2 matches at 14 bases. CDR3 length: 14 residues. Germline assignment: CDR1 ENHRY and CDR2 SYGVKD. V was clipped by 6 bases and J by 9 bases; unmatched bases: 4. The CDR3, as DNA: TGTGCCATCAGGACTAGCGGGAGGGACAGTGAGCAGTTCTTC. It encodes CAIRTSGRDSEQFF.

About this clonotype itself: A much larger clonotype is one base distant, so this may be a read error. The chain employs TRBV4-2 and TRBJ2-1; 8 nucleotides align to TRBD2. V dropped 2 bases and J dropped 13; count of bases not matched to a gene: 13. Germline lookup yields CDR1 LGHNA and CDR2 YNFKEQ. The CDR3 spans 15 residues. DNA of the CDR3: TGTGCCAGCAGCCAATATAGCGGGGTCAAAGAGACCCAGTTCTTC. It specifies CASSQYSGVKETQFF.

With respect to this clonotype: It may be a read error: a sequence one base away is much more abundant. For the CDR3, the DNA is TGTGCCAGCAGTTTACTAGCGGGGCAAGAGACCCAGTTCTTC. As protein: CASSLLAGQETQFF. The gene calls are TRBV12-3 or TRBV12-4 and TRBJ2-1, with TRBD2 identical over 9 bases. J was trimmed by 13 bases and V by 2 bases; bases with no gene match: 9. CDR3 length equals 14 residues.

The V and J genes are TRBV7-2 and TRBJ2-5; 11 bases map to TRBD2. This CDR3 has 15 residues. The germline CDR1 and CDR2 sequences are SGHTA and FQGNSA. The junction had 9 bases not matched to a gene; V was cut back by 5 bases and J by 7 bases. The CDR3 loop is CASSPTSGSGVTQYF. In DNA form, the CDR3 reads TGTGCCAGCAGCCCTACTAGCGGGAGTGGGGTGACCCAGTACTTC.

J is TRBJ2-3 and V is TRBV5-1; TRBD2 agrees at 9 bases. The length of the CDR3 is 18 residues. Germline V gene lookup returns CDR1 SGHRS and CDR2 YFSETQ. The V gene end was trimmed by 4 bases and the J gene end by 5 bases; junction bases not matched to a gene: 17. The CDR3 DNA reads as TGCGCCAGCAGCCGTGGCCGGGCGTTGGATAGCGGGAGAGATACGCAGTATTTT. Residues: CASSRGRALDSGRDTQYF.

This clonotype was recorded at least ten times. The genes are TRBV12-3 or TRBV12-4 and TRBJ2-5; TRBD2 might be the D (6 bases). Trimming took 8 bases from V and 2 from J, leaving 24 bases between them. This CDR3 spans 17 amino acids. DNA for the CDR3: TGTGCCAGCTCCGCCGTCCCTCCCGGGACTGGACAAGAGACCCAGTACTTC. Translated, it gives CASSAVPPGTGQETQYF.

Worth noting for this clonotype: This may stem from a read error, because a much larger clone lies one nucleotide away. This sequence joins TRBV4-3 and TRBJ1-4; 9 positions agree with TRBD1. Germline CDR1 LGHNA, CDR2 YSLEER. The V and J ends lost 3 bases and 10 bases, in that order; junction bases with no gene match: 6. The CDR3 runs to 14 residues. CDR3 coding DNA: TGCGCCAGCAGCCATGACGTACAGGGGGCAAAACTGTTTTTT. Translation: CASSHDVQGAKLFF.

CDR3 sequence: CASSPSGTSVHEQYF. The CDR3 DNA follows: TGTGCCAGCAGCCCCTCCGGGACTAGCGTCCACGAGCAGTACTTC. The V and J genes are TRBV7-2 and TRBJ2-7; 10 bases map to TRBD2. After removal of 5 bases from V and 5 bases from J, the junction contained 9 bases not matched to a gene. Germline CDR1 and CDR2: SGHTA and FQGNSA. CDR3 size: 15 residues.

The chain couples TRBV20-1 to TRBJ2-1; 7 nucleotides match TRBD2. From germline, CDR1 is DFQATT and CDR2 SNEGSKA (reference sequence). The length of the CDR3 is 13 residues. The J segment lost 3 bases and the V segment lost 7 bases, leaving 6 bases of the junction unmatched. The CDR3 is CSVSGIFYNEQFF. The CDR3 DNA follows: TGCAGTGTAAGCGGGATCTTCTACAATGAGCAGTTCTTC.

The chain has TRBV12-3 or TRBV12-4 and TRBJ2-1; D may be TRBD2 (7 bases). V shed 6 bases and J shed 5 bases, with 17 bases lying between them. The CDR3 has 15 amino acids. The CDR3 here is CASSPGAGENNEQFF. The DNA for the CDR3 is TGTGCCAGCAGCCCGGGGGCGGGAGAGAACAATGAGCAGTTCTTC.